This T cell receptor beta chain was sequenced in a study of Ad26.COV2.S vaccination and SARS-CoV-2 variants. Across the study: Donor got 5x10^10 or 1x10^11 viral particles of Ad26.COV2.S.

TCRdb's copy holds only in-frame clones and misses some; the assay was immunoSEQ multiplex PCR. The sample carries more than 400,000 clones, 80% to 95% recorded once. Trimming cost V 3 bases and J 5 bases, with 10 bases left between them. There are 13 residues in the CDR3. Germline V gives CDR1 MDHEN, CDR2 SYDVKM. As regards this clone: Antigen: not known.

Treatment described: around 19 received Ad26.COV2.S at low or high dose, single or two shots; several received placebo; per-sample allocation not given. The samples were gathered on day 63 after the first injection of vaccine or placebo. Findings and limits, study-wide: Higher spike-specific TCR breadth was found in vaccine recipients than in placebo recipients. The TCR breadth and depth analyses may have produced an underestimate of total T cell responses.

The TCR originated in a person between 18 and 65 years old who received the Ad26.COV2.S COVID-19 vaccine or a placebo. The chain combines TRBV28 with TRBJ1-2; no clear D gene. Sequencing used peripheral blood, obtained in a trial of Ad26.COV2.S vaccine versus placebo. The CDR3 reads CASSLGSVYGYTF. In DNA form, the CDR3 reads TGTGCCAGCAGTTTGGGCAGCGTTTATGGCTACACCTTC.